A single sample is the source of the 21 T cell receptor beta chains below, sequenced in a study of cytomegalovirus exposure and HLA in healthy donors. Use of 60 Vbeta and 13 Jbeta primers characterized the PCR. The repertoire was sequenced with immunoSEQ multiplex PCR; TCRdb's copy has only in-frame clones and lacks some. The repertoire shows approximately 110,000 clones; the top ten hold less than 4.5%. Sequenced: PBMCs. These receptors were collected from a young man in good health and CMV-seronegative.

The chain joins TRBV19 to TRBJ2-7; 7 positions match TRBD1. Germline-derived CDR1 and CDR2 are LNHDA and SQIVND (reference sequence). J gave up 4 bases and V 3 bases, and 6 bases lay outside the gene matches. This CDR3 spans 14 amino acids. The CDR3 DNA reads as TGTGCCAGTAGTATCGACAGGGCCCAATACGAGCAGTACTTC. Translated, it gives CASSIDRAQYEQYF. The whole variable domain, remainder taken from reference TRBV19 and TRBJ2-7, is DGGITQSPKYLFRKEGQNVTLSCEQNLNHDAMYWYRQDPGQGLRLIYYSQIVNDFQKGDIAEGYSVSREKKESFPLTVTSAQKNPTAFYLCASSIDRAQYEQYFGPGTRLTVT.

On this clone: This sample includes further DNA sequences coding for the same CDR3. The V gene is TRBV6-5, the J gene TRBJ1-1, with no clear D. The CDR3 extends over 13 amino acids. V dropped 0 bases and J dropped 0 bases, with 2 bases sitting between them. Germline loops: CDR1 MNHEY, CDR2 SVGAGI. The CDR3 loop is CASSYSVNTEAFF. In DNA form, the CDR3 reads TGTGCCAGCAGTTACTCCGTGAACACTGAAGCTTTCTTT.

The rearrangement joins TRBV5-1 to TRBJ2-1; 7 bases are shared with TRBD2. From germline, CDR1 is SGHRS and CDR2 YFSETQ. This CDR3 has 14 residues. The junction had 5 bases not matched to a gene; V was cut back by 0 bases and J by 8 bases. The CDR3 loop reads CASSLGLAVDEQFF. CDR3 nucleotide sequence: TGCGCCAGCAGCTTGGGACTAGCTGTAGATGAGCAGTTCTTC.

This rearrangement joins TRBV6-1 to TRBJ2-5, with TRBD1 matching 8 bases. The CDR3 has 16 amino acids. J gave up 2 bases and V 0 bases, and 5 bases lay outside the gene matches. Germline assignment: CDR1 MNHNS and CDR2 SASEGT. CDR3 nucleotide sequence: TGTGCCAGCAGTGAAGCGAAGTACAGGGGGCAAGAGACCCAGTACTTC. Translating it yields CASSEAKYRGQETQYF.

The chain combines TRBV4-2 with TRBJ2-3; 13 bases are shared with TRBD2. CDR3 length: 20 residues. Trimming took 2 bases from V and 3 from J; bases not matched to a gene: 14. Germline CDR1 and CDR2: LGHNA and YNFKEQ. Here the CDR3 DNA reads TGTGCCAGCAGCCAAAACGGACTAGCGGGGGCCTTAGCAACGACAGATACGCAGTATTTT. Residues: CASSQNGLAGALATTDTQYF.

The rearrangement joins TRBV2 to TRBJ2-7, with 7 bases aligning to TRBD2. Germline CDR1 reads SNHLY; CDR2 reads FYNNEI. With V trimmed by 3 bases and J by 7 bases, 9 bases remained unmatched. This CDR3 has 14 amino acids. CDR3 in DNA: TGTGCCAGCAGTGATCTAGCGGAGCTACGGGAGCAGTACTTC. Translation: CASSDLAELREQYF.

The chain employs TRBV9 and TRBJ2-3; 9 bases map to TRBD2. CDR3 size: 15 residues. CDR1 is SGDLS, CDR2 YYNGEE, per germline. The ends lost 5 bases at V and 2 bases at J; junction bases unmatched: 6. CDR3 DNA: TGTGCCAGCAGTCGTAGCGGGAGTTTCACAGATACGCAGTATTTT. Translation gives CASSRSGSFTDTQYF.

The chain is built from TRBV6-1 and TRBJ2-7; 11 nucleotides align to TRBD1. Germline CDR1 reads MNHNS; CDR2 reads SASEGT. The CDR3 runs to 14 residues. V lost 8 bases to trimming and J lost 2 bases; unmatched junction nucleotides: 5. The CDR3 protein is CASLRDRGTYEQYF. CDR3 DNA: TGTGCCAGCCTACGGGACAGGGGGACCTACGAGCAGTACTTC.

This chain joins TRBV6-4 and TRBJ1-2, with D tentatively TRBD1 (5 bases). Germline CDR1 and CDR2: MRHNA and SNTAGT. The CDR3 consists of 16 residues. Between the trimmed V and J ends, which lost 8 bases and 8 bases, there was a span of 27 bases. CDR3 residues: CASLDPPQLGQGGYTF. DNA for the CDR3: TGTGCCAGCCTTGATCCGCCTCAGTTGGGGCAGGGAGGCTACACCTTC.

V is TRBV2 and J is TRBJ1-1; weak D call: TRBD1 (6 bases). This CDR3 spans 14 amino acids. Trimming removed 6 bases at V and 4 bases at J, with 15 bases between. Per germline, CDR1 SNHLY and CDR2 FYNNEI. CDR3 in amino acids: CASRVQGPTTEAFF. CDR3 nucleotide sequence: TGTGCCAGCAGAGTACAGGGCCCGACCACTGAAGCTTTCTTT.

The chain joins TRBV5-5 to TRBJ2-2, with D perhaps matching TRBD1 (6 bases). CDR3 length equals 16 residues. Trimming left V 4 bases short and J 5 bases short, with 18 bases between. Germline V CDR1 and CDR2: SGHKS, YYEKEE (reference sequence). CDR3 sequence: CASSPPVDRGTGELFF. The CDR3 region has the DNA TGTGCCAGCAGCCCTCCCGTGGACAGAGGTACCGGGGAGCTGTTTTTT.

V gene TRBV11-2 combines with J gene TRBJ1-4, with D uncertain. The CDR3 runs 15 residues. V was shortened by 5 bases and J by 2 bases, with 12 bases between the two germline ends. Germline CDR1 SGHAT, CDR2 FQNNGV. The CDR3 loop reads CASSHSGGTNEKLFF. In DNA, the CDR3 is TGTGCCAGCAGCCATTCGGGCGGGACTAATGAAAAACTGTTTTTT.

The V gene is TRBV30, the J gene TRBJ1-1, with D perhaps matching TRBD1 (6 bases). V lost 2 bases and J 4 bases, leaving 8 bases between the germline ends. The CDR3 contains 12 residues. CDR1 is GTSNPN and CDR2 is SVGIG in the germline V gene (reference sequence). CDR3 coding DNA: TGTGCCTGGAGTTACAGGGCCACTGAAGCTTTCTTT. Protein product: CAWSYRATEAFF. Combining the CDR3 with reference TRBV30 and TRBJ1-1 gives the whole variable domain SQTIHQWPATLVQPVGSPLSLECTVEGTSNPNLYWYRQAAGRGLQLLFYSVGIGQISSEVPQNLSASRPQDRQFILSSKKLLLSDSGFYLCAWSYRATEAFFGQGTRLTVV.

This sequence joins TRBV6-5 and TRBJ1-2, with 7 nucleotides matching TRBD1. Trimming at V came to 4 bases and at J to 4 bases, leaving 3 bases not matched to a gene. CDR3 size: 13 residues. Germline CDR1 and CDR2: MNHEY and SVGAGI. The CDR3 DNA is TGTGCCAGCAGTTTACAGGGGAGCTATGGCTACACCTTC. This gives the protein CASSLQGSYGYTF.

This chain links TRBV10-3 with TRBJ1-1; D is undetermined. Germline CDR1 ENHRY, CDR2 SYGVKD. The CDR3 spans 13 residues. V gave up 2 bases and J gave up 5 bases, with 9 bases separating them. CDR3 in DNA: TGTGCCATCAGTGAGGGAGTTATAACTGAAGCTTTCTTT. Translating it yields CAISEGVITEAFF.

As DNA, the CDR3 is TGTGCCAGCAGTTACTCCGTCGACAGGGGGCCCGGCTACACCTTC. This encodes CASSYSVDRGPGYTF. The chain has TRBV6-5 and TRBJ1-2; 10 bases line up with TRBD1. From germline, CDR1 is MNHEY and CDR2 SVGAGI. V shed 0 bases, J shed 8 bases, and the junction held 6 bases outside the gene matches. This CDR3 contains 15 residues.

V is TRBV28 and J is TRBJ2-1; 7 nucleotides line up with TRBD1. CDR1 is MDHEN and CDR2 is SYDVKM in the germline V gene. The CDR3 covers 12 residues. The ends lost 5 bases at V and 11 bases at J; junction bases unmatched: 6. In DNA, the CDR3 is TGTGCCAGCAGTCTACAGGGGTTGAAGCAGTTCTTC. Its protein is CASSLQGLKQFF.

The chain uses TRBV18 and TRBJ1-1; D may be TRBD1 (6 bases). With 6 bases removed from V and 1 base from J, the gap between germline ends came to 15 bases. The CDR3 is 15 residues long. The germline V gene encodes CDR1 KGHSH and CDR2 LQKENI. The CDR3 reads CASSPSTGQNTEAFF. In DNA form, the CDR3 reads TGTGCCAGCTCCCCATCGACAGGACAGAACACTGAAGCTTTCTTT.

V is TRBV7-9 and J is TRBJ2-7; 10 bases line up with TRBD2. Germline V gene lookup returns CDR1 SEHNR and CDR2 FQNEAQ (reference sequence). The CDR3 runs to 17 residues. V lost 2 bases, J lost 4 bases, and 11 bases stayed unmatched. CDR3 sequence (DNA): TGTGCCAGCAGCTTATTCCCTATAGCGGGAGGACTTTACGAGCAGTACTTC. It yields the protein CASSLFPIAGGLYEQYF. Complete variable domain (other parts from reference TRBV7-9 and TRBJ2-7): DTGVSQNPRHKITKRGQNVTFRCDPISEHNRLYWYRQTLGQGPEFLTYFQNEAQLEKSRLLSDRFSAERPKGSFSTLEIQRTEQGDSAMYLCASSLFPIAGGLYEQYFGPGTRLTVT.

The J gene is TRBJ2-7, the V gene TRBV5-1, with 10 bases aligning to TRBD1. The CDR3 runs to 15 residues. Germline V CDR1 and CDR2: SGHRS, YFSETQ. The J segment lost 5 bases and the V segment lost 0 bases, leaving 5 bases of the junction unmatched. The CDR3 loop is CASSLAGTGANEQYF. The CDR3 nucleotides are TGCGCCAGCAGCTTGGCCGGGACAGGGGCGAACGAGCAGTACTTC.

The J gene is TRBJ2-7, the V gene TRBV20-1; possibly TRBD2 for D (5 bases). The germline V and J ends were trimmed by 0 bases and 7 bases, with 7 bases remaining between them. The CDR3 covers 11 residues. Germline V gene sequence: CDR1 DFQATT, CDR2 SNEGSKA (reference sequence). The CDR3 nucleotides are TGCAGTGCTAGAGAGGAGCGGGAGCAGTACTTC. Its translation is CSAREEREQYF.